The 32 T cell receptor beta chains below were found in one sample sequenced in a study of T-cell reconstitution after alpha-beta-depleted transplantation in children. Unique molecular identifiers were used in preparing the TCRbeta library. Using its own MiXCR run on the PCR reads, TCRdb lists one record per CDR3 protein. The sample holds 250,000 to 300,000 distinct CDR3 sequences, about a tenth seen once. The sequenced sample was PBMCs, obtained before TCRalphabeta/CD19-depleted stem cell transplant. Receptor source: a boy less than two years old with acute myeloid leukemia, due to receive a stem cell transplant.

This clonotype was seen at least ten times. The genes are TRBV9 and TRBJ2-3; D may be TRBD2 (5 bases). This CDR3 contains 16 residues. Trimming shortened V by 0 bases and J by 1 base, and 12 bases separated the two germline ends. Germline-derived CDR1 and CDR2 are SGDLS and YYNGEE. CDR3 sequence: CASSVGPNGGTDTQYF. DNA for the CDR3: TGTGCCAGCAGCGTAGGGCCGAACGGGGGCACAGATACGCAGTATTTT.

This clonotype was counted ten times or more. The V and J genes are TRBV19 and TRBJ2-1; 10 bases align to TRBD2. CDR1 is LNHDA and CDR2 is SQIVND in the germline V gene (reference sequence). The CDR3 is 15 residues long. V lost 6 bases, J lost 4 bases, and 6 bases stayed unmatched. The CDR3 here is CASRPGLARYNEQFF. In DNA, the CDR3 is TGTGCCAGTAGACCGGGACTAGCGAGGTACAATGAGCAGTTCTTC. Full variable domain (remainder filled in from reference TRBV19 and TRBJ2-1): DGGITQSPKYLFRKEGQNVTLSCEQNLNHDAMYWYRQDPGQGLRLIYYSQIVNDFQKGDIAEGYSVSREKKESFPLTVTSAQKNPTAFYLCASRPGLARYNEQFFGPGTRLTVL.

This clonotype was seen at least ten times. The chain uses TRBV27 and TRBJ2-7; 12 positions match TRBD2. V was clipped by 0 bases and J by 4 bases; unmatched bases: 4. Germline V lookup: CDR1 MNHEY, CDR2 SMNVEV (reference sequence). The CDR3 contains 16 residues. The CDR3 DNA reads TGTGCCAGCAGTTTATCCTTGACTAGCGGGAGTTACGAGCAGTACTTC. Protein product: CASSLSLTSGSYEQYF.

This clonotype was counted many times. The chain has TRBV28 and TRBJ1-6, with 8 positions matching TRBD1. The germline gives CDR1 MDHEN, CDR2 SYDVKM. The ends lost 6 bases at V and 7 bases at J; junction bases unmatched: 8. The CDR3 totals 15 residues. CDR3 coding DNA: TGTGCCAGCAGGAATCCCGACAGGGGAAATTCACCCCTCCACTTT. Protein sequence: CASRNPDRGNSPLHF. Combining the CDR3 with reference TRBV28 and TRBJ1-6 gives the whole variable domain DVKVTQSSRYLVKRTGEKVFLECVQDMDHENMFWYRQDPGLGLRLIYFSYDVKMKEKGDIPEGYSVSREKKERFSLILESASTNQTSMYLCASRNPDRGNSPLHFGNGTRLTVT.

This clonotype was found many times. The chain combines TRBV20-1 with TRBJ2-7; 7 positions agree with TRBD1. Losses at the gene ends were 5 bases for V and 2 bases for J; bases not matched to a gene: 3. Germline CDR1 DFQATT, CDR2 SNEGSKA (reference sequence). The length of the CDR3 is 12 residues. The CDR3 here is CSAVTGPYEQYF. The DNA for the CDR3 is TGCAGTGCTGTGACAGGGCCCTACGAGCAGTACTTC.

There are many counts of this clonotype. The chain uses TRBV20-1 and TRBJ2-1; 9 bases map to TRBD2. Trimming removed 5 bases from V and 6 bases from J; junction bases left unmatched: 14. Germline values: CDR1 DFQATT, CDR2 SNEGSKA (reference sequence). The CDR3 has 16 amino acids. CDR3 loop: CSAPSVGSGSRNEQFF. The CDR3 DNA reads as TGCAGTGCTCCCTCCGTCGGTAGCGGGAGCCGCAATGAGCAGTTCTTC.

This clonotype has ten or more counts. The V call is TRBV6-8, the J call TRBJ2-7; 11 nucleotides agree with TRBD2. The CDR3 length is 14 residues. Trimming removed 2 bases from V and 5 bases from J; junction bases left unmatched: 2. Germline-derived CDR1 and CDR2 are MNHGY and SAAAGT. This CDR3 reads CASSYTSGGNEQYF. CDR3 coding DNA: TGTGCCAGCAGTTACACTAGCGGGGGAAACGAGCAGTACTTC.

This clonotype was detected many times. The rearrangement links TRBV25-1 to TRBJ2-2; 8 bases are a match to TRBD1. Germline CDR1 MGHDK, CDR2 SYGVNS. The CDR3 covers 14 residues. Losses at the gene ends were 10 bases for V and 3 bases for J; bases not matched to a gene: 7. CDR3 amino acids: CATFGTGYTGELFF. The CDR3 bases are TGTGCCACCTTTGGGACAGGTTACACCGGGGAGCTGTTTTTT.

In its sample, this clonotype was seen many times. J is TRBJ2-7 and V is TRBV2, with D perhaps TRBD1 (6 bases). The CDR3 consists of 14 residues. Germline assignment: CDR1 SNHLY and CDR2 FYNNEI. V was shortened by 3 bases and J by 0 bases, with 9 bases between the two germline ends. The CDR3 is CASSDLDSSYEQYF. DNA of the CDR3: TGTGCCAGCAGTGATCTGGACAGCTCCTACGAGCAGTACTTC.

This clonotype was counted many times. This chain joins TRBV28 and TRBJ1-2; TRBD1 aligns across 7 bases. Germline CDR1 reads MDHEN; CDR2 reads SYDVKM. The CDR3 runs 13 residues. V shed 11 bases, J shed 3 bases, and the junction held 9 bases outside the gene matches. The CDR3 region has the DNA TGTGCCGCTATGCTCACAGGGGACTATGGCTACACCTTC. This encodes CAAMLTGDYGYTF.

The sample holds many counts of this clonotype. The rearrangement uses TRBV20-1 and TRBJ2-7; TRBD2 matches at 11 bases. J gave up 4 bases and V 7 bases, and 0 bases lay outside the gene matches. From germline, CDR1 is DFQATT and CDR2 SNEGSKA (reference sequence). This CDR3 is 11 amino acids long. The CDR3 spells CSGTSGYEQYF. Written as DNA, the CDR3 is TGCAGTGGGACTAGCGGGTACGAGCAGTACTTC.

This clonotype was recorded many times. The chain combines TRBV7-2 with TRBJ2-5; TRBD2 aligns across 8 bases. Germline CDR1 reads SGHTA; CDR2 reads FQGNSA. The CDR3 loop spans 12 amino acids. Trimming took 8 bases from V and 5 from J; bases not matched to a gene: 4. This CDR3 reads CASGGRMETQYF. DNA for the CDR3: TGTGCCAGCGGCGGGAGGATGGAGACCCAGTACTTC.

This clonotype appeared a few times. The chain has TRBV12-3 or TRBV12-4 and TRBJ1-2; D might be TRBD1 (6 bases). Trimming shortened V by 8 bases and J by 4 bases, and 8 bases separated the two germline ends. This CDR3 has 11 amino acids. CDR3 amino acids: CASGQIYGYTF. CDR3 DNA sequence: TGTGCCAGCGGACAGATCTATGGCTACACCTTC.

Many counts were recorded for this clonotype. The genes are TRBV29-1 and TRBJ2-7, with D hard to call. Per germline, CDR1 SQVTM and CDR2 ANQGSEA. CDR3 length: 13 amino acids. Trimming cost V 2 bases and J 3 bases, with 11 bases left between them. CDR3 in amino acids: CSVERDIGYEQYF. CDR3 bases: TGCAGCGTTGAACGAGACATCGGCTACGAGCAGTACTTC.

This clonotype was recorded at least ten times. This chain connects TRBV6-1 to TRBJ2-1; possibly TRBD2 for D (5 bases). This CDR3 region has 15 residues. Per the germline V gene, CDR1 is MNHNS and CDR2 is SASEGT. V lost 4 bases and J lost 6, with 16 bases in between. The CDR3 nucleotides read TGTGCCAGCAGTGGAGGGCTCAGTAGTTTCAATGAGCAGTTCTTC. This sequence encodes CASSGGLSSFNEQFF.

This clonotype came up many times. The V call is TRBV7-2, the J call TRBJ1-5, with D unclear. The CDR3 runs to 14 residues. The V end was cut by 4 bases, the J end by 4 bases, with 11 bases between. The germline CDR1 and CDR2 sequences are SGHTA and FQGNSA. The CDR3 DNA reads TGTGCCAGCAGCTCAACTCCCCGAAATCAGCCCCAGCATTTT. This gives the protein CASSSTPRNQPQHF.

This clonotype has at least ten counts. V and J are TRBV13 and TRBJ2-7; D is undetermined. Germline V gives CDR1 PRHDT, CDR2 FYEKMQ (reference sequence). The germline V and J ends were trimmed by 5 bases and 1 base, with 15 bases remaining between them. The CDR3 runs 15 residues. Written as DNA, the CDR3 is TGTGCCAGCAGCCCCCCTATAGGCAGATCCTACGAGCAGTACTTC. Translation gives CASSPPIGRSYEQYF.

This rearrangement joins TRBV19 to TRBJ2-5, with D tentatively TRBD1 or TRBD2 (6 bases each). The length of the CDR3 is 14 residues. The germline V and J ends were trimmed by 1 base and 5 bases, with 11 bases remaining between them. Germline lookup yields CDR1 LNHDA and CDR2 SQIVND (reference sequence). In nucleotides, the CDR3 is TGTGCCAGTAGTATAGTGGGGGGCCGGGAGACCCAGTACTTC. The encoded protein is CASSIVGGRETQYF.

This clonotype was detected many times. V and J are TRBV20-1 and TRBJ2-1; 12 positions match TRBD2. CDR1 is DFQATT, CDR2 SNEGSKA, per germline (reference sequence). With 2 bases clipped from V and 8 bases from J, the junction kept 4 bases outside the gene matches. The CDR3 contains 14 residues. The CDR3, as DNA: TGCAGTGCTAGACTAGCGGGGGGGCCTTATGAGCAGTTCTTC. Translated, it gives CSARLAGGPYEQFF.

This clonotype was recorded many times. The V and J genes are TRBV5-1 and TRBJ2-1, with TRBD2 identical over 8 bases. There are 15 residues in the CDR3. Germline V gene data show CDR1 as SGHRS and CDR2 as YFSETQ. V was clipped by 0 bases and J by 7 bases; unmatched bases: 6. DNA of the CDR3: TGCGCCAGCAGCTTGGTTGGTAGCGGGATGAATGAGCAGTTCTTC. This translates into CASSLVGSGMNEQFF.

This clonotype was found many times. The J gene is TRBJ2-7, the V gene TRBV28; 9 bases line up with TRBD1. The CDR3 has 15 residues. Germline loops: CDR1 MDHEN, CDR2 SYDVKM. The J segment lost 4 bases and the V segment lost 1 base, leaving 5 bases of the junction unmatched. DNA for the CDR3: TGTGCCAGCAGTTTATCCGACAGGGGGAGATACGAGCAGTACTTC. Its protein product is CASSLSDRGRYEQYF.

There are many counts of this clonotype. The chain links TRBV3-1 to TRBJ2-1; D is perhaps TRBD1 or TRBD2 (5 bases each). V lost 2 bases and J lost 1, with 9 bases in between. The CDR3 covers 15 residues. Germline V gene data show CDR1 as LGHDT and CDR2 as YNNKEL (reference sequence). CDR3: CASSQKGRSYNEQFF. The CDR3, as DNA: TGTGCCAGCAGCCAAAAGGGACGGTCCTACAATGAGCAGTTCTTC.

This clonotype was seen at least ten times. The V gene is TRBV30, the J gene TRBJ1-1; D not resolved. Trimming cost V 3 bases and J 6 bases, with 14 bases left between them. The germline gives CDR1 GTSNPN, CDR2 SVGIG (reference sequence). The CDR3 is made up of 13 amino acids. CDR3 sequence (DNA): TGTGCCTGGAGGCGGCTGCTGGACGCTGAAGCTTTCTTT. This translates into CAWRRLLDAEAFF.

This clonotype has ten or more counts. The chain joins TRBV7-8 to TRBJ2-7; 7 nucleotides agree with TRBD2. Germline V lookup: CDR1 SGHVS, CDR2 FQNEAQ. Unmatched junction bases numbered 7, after V lost 5 bases and J lost 0 bases. CDR3 size: 15 residues. CDR3 loop: CASSSRGDGSYEQYF. The CDR3, as DNA: TGTGCCAGCAGCAGTCGGGGGGACGGCTCCTACGAGCAGTACTTC.

This clonotype was seen repeatedly, ten times or more. V is TRBV3-1 and J is TRBJ2-3; D unresolved. Germline V CDR1 and CDR2: LGHDT, YNNKEL (reference sequence). This CDR3 is 14 amino acids long. Between the trimmed V and J ends, which lost 0 bases and 3 bases, there was a span of 7 bases. The CDR3 bases are TGTGCCAGCAGCCAAGAAATGGAAACAGATACGCAGTATTTT. Translation: CASSQEMETDTQYF.

The rearrangement uses TRBV29-1 and TRBJ1-5; TRBD1 matches 8 bases. There are 13 residues in the CDR3. J gave up 6 bases and V 6 bases, and 7 bases lay outside the gene matches. Germline V CDR1 and CDR2: SQVTM, ANQGSEA. The CDR3 nucleotides read TGCAGCGTGCAGGGGGCTTCGGGTCAGCCCCAGCATTTT. Residues: CSVQGASGQPQHF.

This clonotype has a count of ten or more. The chain is built from TRBV6-6 and TRBJ2-3; 8 bases match TRBD2. The length of the CDR3 is 16 residues. V dropped 0 bases and J dropped 3; count of bases not matched to a gene: 5. CDR1 and CDR2 from the germline V gene are MNHNY and SVGAGI (reference sequence). The CDR3 DNA follows: TGTGCCAGCAGTTACTCCACGGGAGGGCCGACAGATACGCAGTATTTT. Translating gives CASSYSTGGPTDTQYF.

In its sample, this clonotype was seen many times. V usage is TRBV20-1 and J usage is TRBJ2-7; a weak D match, TRBD2 (5 bases). V dropped 1 base and J dropped 0 bases, with 13 bases sitting between them. CDR3 size: 15 residues. Germline CDR1 reads DFQATT; CDR2 reads SNEGSKA (reference sequence). CDR3 sequence reads: CSARGTLTSSYEQYF. For the CDR3, the DNA is TGCAGTGCTAGAGGGACTTTAACCAGCTCCTACGAGCAGTACTTC.

Many counts were recorded for this clonotype. V gene TRBV7-3 combines with J gene TRBJ2-5; D is uncertain. Trimming removed 1 base at V and 2 bases at J, with 14 bases between. In germline, CDR1 is SGHTA, CDR2 FQGTGA. The CDR3 has 16 residues. CDR3 in amino acids: CASSLNSGTVQETQYF. In nucleotides, the CDR3 is TGTGCCAGCAGCTTAAACTCGGGCACAGTTCAAGAGACCCAGTACTTC.

This clonotype was counted at least ten times. V gene TRBV20-1 combines with J gene TRBJ2-7; TRBD1 matches at 7 bases. Per the germline V gene, CDR1 is DFQATT and CDR2 is SNEGSKA (reference sequence). V lost 6 bases to trimming and J lost 4 bases; unmatched junction nucleotides: 3. The CDR3 runs to 11 residues. This CDR3 reads CSAGRGYEQYF. The CDR3 nucleotides are TGCAGTGCCGGCAGGGGGTACGAGCAGTACTTC.

This clonotype was seen repeatedly, ten times or more. The V and J genes are TRBV5-1 and TRBJ2-2, with D possibly matching TRBD2 (6 bases). This CDR3 is built from 16 residues. Germline CDR1 and CDR2: SGHRS and YFSETQ. Trimming shortened V by 1 base and J by 4 bases, and 14 bases separated the two germline ends. CDR3 sequence: CASSLMRLVSTGELFF. As DNA, the CDR3 is TGCGCCAGCAGCTTGATGAGACTAGTGAGCACCGGGGAGCTGTTTTTT.

This clonotype was observed once. A read error is possible here, since a much larger clone lies one base away. V usage is TRBV28 and J usage is TRBJ1-2; no definite D call. The CDR3 sequence is 14 residues long. Germline V gene sequence: CDR1 MDHEN, CDR2 SYDVKM. CDR3 region: CASSFDAVRYGFTF. The CDR3, as DNA: TGTGCCAGCAGTTTTGATGCGGTTCGCTATGGCTTCACCTTC.